This T cell receptor beta chain is from a study of beta chain features in type 1 diabetes. About the study: There was similarity between patients and healthy donors in age, gender and cell yields. The study's findings and limits: Shortening of TCRB CDR3s, moderate but significant, appeared in all four CD4+ subsets of Type 1 diabetes patients.

CDR3 size: 14 residues. CDR1 and CDR2 from the germline V gene are SGDLS and YYNGEE. With 0 bases removed from V and 5 bases from J, the gap between germline ends came to 10 bases. This clone was counted only a few times. Its antigen remains unidentified. The whole isolated RNA underwent reverse transcription, so sequencing captured expressed TCRB transcripts. The method was immunoSEQ multiplex PCR; TCRdb's version includes in-frame clones alone and lacks a portion of them. This sample has around 690,000 clones, with about an eighth found just once. V gene TRBV9 combines with J gene TRBJ2-3, with a tentative D call TRBD1 (6 bases). Sample: naive CD4+ T cells from blood. The clonotype comes from a man aged 25 to 40 with type 1 diabetes. Here the CDR3 DNA reads TGTGCCAGCAGCGTAGAACAGGGTGGAGATACGCAGTATTTT. Its translation: CASSVEQGGDTQYF.